This T cell receptor beta chain was found in a study of fetal regulatory T cell absence and autoimmunity. Across the study: The IPEX patients lacked clinical diabetes but had exocrine pancreas autoimmunity.

Sequenced by immunoSEQ multiplex PCR; TCRdb stores in-frame clones only, minus some. The sample consists of approximately 94,000 clones, about two thirds of them appearing once. Findings and caveats of the study: Compared with cord blood, pancreas showed oligoclonal TCR enrichment, some clones over 90-fold. TRB gene family usage was broadly similar in cord blood and pancreas. The oligoclonal enrichment was interpreted as supporting antigen-driven pancreatic autoimmunity before birth in IPEX syndrome.

In the case of this clone: Antigen: not known.

CDR3 size: 16 residues. V was pared by 3 bases and J by 0 bases, with 6 bases of the junction left unmatched. The germline CDR1 and CDR2 sequences are ENHRY and SYGVKD. This chain joins TRBV10-3 and TRBJ1-1; TRBD1 aligns across 8 bases. Sequenced material: pancreas tissue. The receptor comes from a male donor with IPEX syndrome. The CDR3 region has the DNA TGTGCCATCAGTGAAGCCGGGACAGGACTGAACACTGAAGCTTTCTTT. Its protein product is CAISEAGTGLNTEAFF.